Below, one TCR beta chain is given with its context. The antigen is unknown. Generated by immunoSEQ multiplex PCR, the TCRdb table keeps only in-frame clones and is missing some. Among over 70,000 clones listed, roughly 88% were seen once. The sample comes from a study of T cell responses to AZD1222 COVID-19 vaccine. Per the germline V gene, CDR1 is SGDLS and CDR2 is YYNGEE. J gave up 2 bases and V 0 bases, and 7 bases lay outside the gene matches. CDR3 size: 16 residues. Findings and caveats of the study: It was only a handful of AZD1222 recipients who were seropositive at baseline. Unmutated regions of variants are reportedly targeted by nearly half of spike-specific TCRs. Spike-specific TCR breadth and depth grew following two AZD1222 doses.

The source material was peripheral blood, sampled on day 0 of AZD1222 vaccination. The chain uses TRBV9 and TRBJ2-7; 8 bases agree with TRBD2. This TCR derives from an adult in good health. For the CDR3, the DNA is TGTGCCAGCAGCGTAGGAGGTAGCGGGACCCCCTACGAGCAGTACTTC. It yields the protein CASSVGGSGTPYEQYF.